One sample yielded the 12 T cell receptor beta chains listed below, sequenced in a study of blood T cell repertoires in COVID-19. Clones were sequenced by immunoSEQ multiplex PCR, and TCRdb holds only the in-frame ones, with some missing. The sample has about 370,000 clones; roughly 90% are singletons. Sequenced input: peripheral blood. These receptor sequences come from a young woman with COVID-19, enrolled during active disease.

The gene calls are TRBV4-2 and TRBJ1-5; 7 bases fit TRBD1. The CDR3 spans 17 residues. The germline V gene has CDR1 LGHNA and CDR2 YNFKEQ. The V gene end was trimmed by 1 base and the J gene end by 0 bases; junction bases not matched to a gene: 6. CDR3 bases: TGTGCCAGCAGCCAAGGGGACAGAGATTATAGCAATCAGCCCCAGCATTTT. Protein sequence: CASSQGDRDYSNQPQHF.

The chain recombines TRBV5-1 with TRBJ1-2, with 9 bases that match TRBD1. The CDR3 is made up of 14 amino acids. Germline CDR1 reads SGHRS; CDR2 reads YFSETQ. With 6 bases clipped from V and 2 bases from J, the junction kept 5 bases outside the gene matches. CDR3 coding DNA: TGCGCCAGCAAGGAGACAGGGGGAAACTATGGCTACACCTTC. Its protein is CASKETGGNYGYTF.

This clone is a singleton in its sample. The chain links TRBV10-3 to TRBJ2-5; possible D gene TRBD1, 5 bases. This CDR3 region has 14 residues. Trimming removed 2 bases from V and 2 bases from J, with 9 bases in between. CDR1 and CDR2 (germline): ENHRY, SYGVKD. CDR3 bases: TGTGCCATCAGTGAGGCGACAGATCAAGAGACCCAGTACTTC. Encoded protein: CAISEATDQETQYF.

The V gene is TRBV21-1, the J gene TRBJ2-7; TRBD2 reflects the table's D call only, with no check against the DNA. TRBV21-1 is labeled a pseudogene. The CDR3 covers 19 residues. In nucleotides, the CDR3 is TGTGCCAGCAGCTTAGAGGCTAGCGGGAGCCAAAGTTGGTCCTACGAGCAGTACGTC. It yields the protein CASSLEASGSQSWSYEQYV.

The V and J genes are TRBV25-1 and TRBJ1-2; the D gene is possibly TRBD1 (6 bases). Germline values: CDR1 MGHDK, CDR2 SYGVNS. V lost 7 bases and J 4 bases, leaving 22 bases between the germline ends. The length of the CDR3 is 16 residues. As DNA, the CDR3 is TGTGCCAGCAACCGGGAGACGGGGGGCGGCTTCTATGGCTACACCTTC. Encoded protein: CASNRETGGGFYGYTF.

The chain's CDR3 is CATSRRTTDTQYF. CDR3 bases: TGTGCCACCAGTCGGAGGACGACAGATACGCAGTATTTT. The chain is built from TRBV24-1 and TRBJ2-3; tentatively, D is TRBD2 (5 bases). The germline V and J ends were trimmed by 6 bases and 3 bases, with 9 bases remaining between them. The CDR3 is 13 residues long. Germline V gene data show CDR1 as KGHDR and CDR2 as SFDVKD.

In its sample, this clone was seen a few times. The rearrangement joins TRBV2 to TRBJ1-1; D gene ambiguous. The CDR3 totals 11 residues. Germline CDR1 reads SNHLY; CDR2 reads FYNNEI. V lost 11 bases to trimming and J lost 8 bases, with 15 bases between them. CDR3 in amino acids: CAPGEGVEAFF. The CDR3 bases are TGTGCCCCCGGGGAGGGTGTCGAAGCTTTCTTT.

The chain couples TRBV25-1 to TRBJ1-2; 12 positions agree with TRBD1. Unmatched junction bases numbered 2, after V lost 2 bases and J lost 13 bases. The CDR3 extends over 12 amino acids. Germline V lookup: CDR1 MGHDK, CDR2 SYGVNS. As DNA, the CDR3 is TGTGCCAGCAGTGAACGGGACAGGGGGCTCACCTTC. Translated, it gives CASSERDRGLTF.

The genes are TRBV3-1 (or the pseudogene TRBV3-2) and TRBJ1-1; no clear D gene. Germline loops: CDR1 LGHDT, CDR2 YNNKEL (reference sequence). Trimming took 1 base from V and 7 from J, leaving 7 bases between them. The CDR3 is 12 residues long. The CDR3 region has the DNA TGTGCCAGCAGCCAAGGGTTAGTTGAAGCTTTCTTT. Its protein product is CASSQGLVEAFF.

CDR3 nucleotides: TGTGCCAGCAGCGGGGAGGCGGTGGTTTCACCCCTCCACTTT. It codes for CASSGEAVVSPLHF. This chain connects TRBV27 to TRBJ1-6; D gene uncertain. The CDR3 extends over 14 amino acids. CDR1 and CDR2 from the germline V gene are MNHEY and SMNVEV (reference sequence). Between the trimmed V and J ends, which lost 6 bases and 9 bases, there was a span of 15 bases.

The genes are TRBV10-1 and TRBJ1-1, with D perhaps matching TRBD1 (5 bases). Trimming stripped 4 bases from V and 0 bases from J, with 6 bases between. CDR1 and CDR2 from the germline V gene are WNHNN and SYGVQD (reference sequence). CDR3 size: 13 residues. The CDR3 loop reads CASSGQLNTEAFF. The DNA for the CDR3 is TGCGCCAGCAGTGGACAGCTGAACACTGAAGCTTTCTTT.

In its sample, this clone was seen a few times. This chain joins TRBV19 and TRBJ2-1; D perhaps matches TRBD1 (6 bases). CDR1 is LNHDA and CDR2 is SQIVND in the germline V gene (reference sequence). The CDR3 runs 14 residues. Trimming stripped 6 bases from V and 5 bases from J, with 14 bases between. The DNA of the CDR3 is TGTGCCAGTAGGAAGGACAGCCCCAACAATGAGCAGTTCTTC. Amino acids: CASRKDSPNNEQFF.